The TCR beta chain described here comes from a study of cytomegalovirus exposure and HLA in healthy donors. Study-wide points: When analyzed later, a missense DCLRE1C variant was found to be linked to TCR beta V- and J-gene trimming. Presence/absence analyses supposed approximately even sequencing depth among donors.

Germline CDR1 and CDR2: SEHNR and FQNEAQ (reference sequence). This CDR3 spans 15 amino acids. V trimming: 5 bases; J trimming: 7 bases; junction bases outside the gene matches: 12. On this clone itself: Its antigen is still unknown.

PCR employed 60 Vbeta and 13 Jbeta primers. Profiling relied on immunoSEQ multiplex PCR, and the TCRdb table lists in-frame clones only, not all of them. The top ten clones hold about 6.8% of a sample with about 140,000 clones, about four fifths of them seen once. This chain connects TRBV7-9 to TRBJ2-7; 9 bases map to TRBD1. Source material: PBMCs. This TCR came from a woman aged 40 to 50 in good health and CMV-seropositive. The CDR3 DNA sequence: TGTGCCAGCAGCCCAGGACAGGGGAAGTGGAAAGAGCAGTACTTC. Translating gives CASSPGQGKWKEQYF.